Sequencing of this T cell receptor (beta chain) was carried out in a study of blood T cell repertoires in COVID-19. Looking at the study overall: Material from acute and convalescent COVID-19 was sourced from the United States, Italy and Spain.

In the source study's methods: Counts of nucleated cells, estimated from reference gene primer amplification, were obtained. Measured with immunoSEQ multiplex PCR; TCRdb has only the in-frame clones, and not every one. D and trimming were read from the DNA, whereas the V and J calls and clone size are those reported in that table. The repertoire holds around 130,000 clones, approximately 77% seen once, with 20% in the top ten. Germline-derived CDR1 and CDR2 are SGHVS and FQNEAQ. CDR3 size: 13 residues. The junction had 0 bases not matched to a gene; V was cut back by 3 bases and J by 4 bases. The chain is built from TRBV7-8 and TRBJ1-5; TRBD1 agrees at 7 bases. Source material: peripheral blood. This clonotype was sampled from a man at least 80 years old with acute or convalescent COVID-19. The DNA for the CDR3 is TGTGCCAGCAGCTTGGGACAGAATCAGCCCCAGCATTTT. Protein: CASSLGQNQPQHF.